This entry concerns a single T cell receptor (beta chain). Its antigen is unknown. The data stem from a study of beta chain features in type 1 diabetes. The isolated RNA, all of it, was reverse transcribed, so expressed TCRB transcripts were what got sequenced. The assay was immunoSEQ multiplex PCR, and TCRdb's table has in-frame clones only and misses some. The profile covers roughly 100,000 clones, with under 30% appearing a single time and 0.53% taken by the ten largest. General observations from the study: Among type 1 diabetes patients, VDJ junctions had fewer insertions and more deletions. It was among patients, rather than healthy donors, that naive, central memory and Treg TCRB repertoires appeared more similar. Type 1 diabetes patients had moderately but significantly shorter TCRB CDR3s in all four CD4+ subsets. Whether TCRB rearrangement is influenced by HLA type went unresolved here.

The CDR3 contains 15 residues. The V segment lost 2 bases and the J segment 7 bases; nucleotides outside the gene matches: 7. Germline CDR1 MNHEY, CDR2 SVGAGI. The sequenced sample consisted of central memory CD4+ T cells from blood. This sequence originates from a young woman with type 1 diabetes. This chain joins TRBV6-5 and TRBJ2-5; the match to TRBD2 covers 10 bases. CDR3: CASSYPSAGGPTQYF. Written as DNA, the CDR3 is TGTGCCAGCAGTTACCCCTCAGCGGGAGGGCCGACCCAGTACTTC.